These T cell receptor beta chains were read from a single sample in a study of cytomegalovirus exposure and HLA in healthy donors. Some clones are missing from TCRdb's copy, which holds only in-frame ones; the method was immunoSEQ multiplex PCR. The table has about 170,000 clones, 73% seen once; the top ten hold approximately 5.4%. Sequenced: PBMCs. All receptors derive from a young woman in good health and CMV-seropositive. The CDR3 runs from the conserved cysteine through the conserved F or W. Each record gives: clone size, J gene, V gene, D gene, CDR3 protein, CDR3 DNA. The D gene is left open where the match is weak. Clone size is not always given. Where it is, it says once, few, many or a class for expanded clones.

size: once
J: TRBJ2-5
V: TRBV2
D: TRBD2
CDR3: CASSDSAGEETQYF
DNA: TGTGCCAGCAGTGATTCTGCGGGGGAAGAGACCCAGTACTTC

size: .
J: TRBJ1-3
V: TRBV6-1
D: .
CDR3: CASSLTGVSGNTIYF
DNA: TGTGCCAGCAGTTTAACGGGGGTCTCTGGAAACACCATATATTTT

size: .
J: TRBJ1-5
V: TRBV4-1
D: .
CDR3: CASSPSLVSNQPQHF
DNA: TGCGCCAGCAGCCCATCACTGGTTAGCAATCAGCCCCAGCATTTT

size: .
J: TRBJ1-2
V: TRBV29-1
D: TRBD1
CDR3: CSVLVRAVSGQGSFDGYTF
DNA: TGCAGCGTCTTGGTCCGAGCGGTATCGGGACAGGGGTCCTTCGATGGCTACACCTTC

size: few
J: TRBJ2-5
V: TRBV14
D: .
CDR3: CASSQVFGLKETQYF
DNA: TGTGCCAGCAGCCAAGTATTTGGGCTCAAGGAGACCCAGTACTTC

size: .
J: TRBJ2-7
V: TRBV30
D: TRBD2
CDR3: CAWSWTSDIYEQYF
DNA: TGTGCCTGGAGCTGGACTAGTGACATCTACGAGCAGTACTTC

size: .
J: TRBJ2-4
V: TRBV7-9
D: .
CDR3: CASSPWDTPGKNIQYF
DNA: TGTGCCAGCAGCCCTTGGGACACACCAGGCAAAAACATTCAGTACTTC

size: .
J: TRBJ1-1
V: TRBV4-1
D: .
CDR3: CASSQDRLKNTEAFF
DNA: TGCGCCAGCAGCCAAGATCGACTGAAGAACACTGAAGCTTTCTTT

size: .
J: TRBJ1-2
V: TRBV7-9
D: .
CDR3: CASSLDSGGYTF
DNA: TGTGCCAGCAGCTTAGATTCGGGGGGCTACACCTTC

size: few
J: TRBJ2-1
V: TRBV7-3
D: .
CDR3: CASSSGDYNEQFF
DNA: TGTGCCAGCAGCTCGGGGGACTACAATGAGCAGTTCTTC

size: .
J: TRBJ2-3
V: TRBV27
D: .
CDR3: CASSFGGSGDTQYF
DNA: TGTGCCAGCAGTTTCGGGGGTTCGGGAGATACGCAGTATTTT

size: .
J: TRBJ2-1
V: TRBV27
D: TRBD2
CDR3: CATSGLAGISSYNEQFF
DNA: TGTGCCACCTCGGGACTAGCGGGGATTAGCTCCTACAATGAGCAGTTCTTC

size: .
J: TRBJ2-2
V: TRBV14
D: TRBD1
CDR3: CASSQVGTATGELFF
DNA: TGTGCCAGCAGCCAAGTTGGGACAGCTACCGGGGAGCTGTTTTTT

size: .
J: TRBJ2-7
V: TRBV28
D: TRBD1
CDR3: CATNPPLDRDPYEQYF
DNA: TGTGCCACCAACCCCCCTCTCGACAGGGACCCCTACGAGCAGTACTTC

size: .
J: TRBJ2-3
V: TRBV9
D: .
CDR3: CASSVSPGRGTDTQYF
DNA: TGTGCCAGCAGCGTTTCTCCTGGGCGGGGCACAGATACGCAGTATTTT

size: few
J: TRBJ1-4
V: TRBV6-5
D: .
CDR3: CASSREGATNEKLFF
DNA: TGTGCCAGCAGTCGAGAGGGAGCAACTAATGAAAAACTGTTTTTT

size: .
J: TRBJ1-2
V: TRBV18
D: TRBD1
CDR3: CASSPDRDSPFNYGYTF
DNA: TGTGCCAGCTCACCAGACCGGGACAGCCCTTTTAACTATGGCTACACCTTC

size: .
J: TRBJ2-5
V: TRBV28
D: TRBD1
CDR3: CASRGTGPKTQYF
DNA: TGTGCCAGCAGGGGGACAGGCCCGAAGACCCAGTACTTC

size: .
J: TRBJ2-7
V: TRBV6-5
D: .
CDR3: CASSYSAGREQYF
DNA: TGTGCCAGCAGTTACTCGGCAGGGAGGGAGCAGTACTTC

size: .
J: TRBJ1-2
V: TRBV5-1
D: .
CDR3: CASSPERGGWNYGYTF
DNA: TGCGCCAGCAGCCCCGAGCGGGGGGGGTGGAACTATGGCTACACCTTC

size: .
J: TRBJ2-1
V: TRBV7-6
D: TRBD2
CDR3: CASSLGASGGGNEQFF
DNA: TGTGCCAGCAGCTTAGGGGCTAGCGGGGGCGGGAATGAGCAGTTCTTC

size: .
J: TRBJ1-2
V: TRBV4-3
D: .
CDR3: CASSQDMGRTGYTF
DNA: TGCGCCAGCAGCCAAGACATGGGGCGGACTGGCTACACCTTC

size: .
J: TRBJ2-2
V: TRBV13
D: TRBD2
CDR3: CTSTVSGLHTGELFF
DNA: TGTACCAGCACGGTGTCGGGACTACACACCGGGGAGCTGTTTTTT

size: .
J: TRBJ2-3
V: TRBV30
D: TRBD2
CDR3: CAWTLLAGAGDTQYF
DNA: TGTGCCTGGACCCTGCTAGCGGGGGCGGGCGATACGCAGTATTTT

size: .
J: TRBJ1-1
V: TRBV30
D: TRBD1
CDR3: CAWSVDRAGTEAFF
DNA: TGTGCCTGGAGTGTGGACAGGGCAGGGACTGAAGCTTTCTTT

size: .
J: TRBJ2-7
V: TRBV7-8
D: TRBD1
CDR3: CASSSGTGVSSEQYF
DNA: TGTGCCAGCAGCTCCGGGACAGGGGTGTCTAGCGAGCAGTACTTC

size: .
J: TRBJ2-2
V: TRBV6-5
D: .
CDR3: CASRPPGTKGGELFF
DNA: TGTGCCAGCAGACCCCCCGGGACAAAAGGAGGGGAGCTGTTTTTT

size: .
J: TRBJ1-1
V: TRBV18
D: .
CDR3: CASSLGGMNTEAFF
DNA: TGTGCCAGCTCTCTCGGGGGGATGAACACTGAAGCTTTCTTT

size: .
J: TRBJ1-1
V: TRBV5-1
D: .
CDR3: CASGDSHTEAFF
DNA: TGCGCCAGCGGAGACAGCCACACTGAAGCTTTCTTT

size: few
J: TRBJ1-1
V: TRBV6-4
D: .
CDR3: CASSERENTEAFF
DNA: TGTGCCAGCAGTGAGAGGGAGAACACTGAAGCTTTCTTT

size: few
J: TRBJ2-7
V: TRBV7-3
D: .
CDR3: CASSFTGGDEQYF
DNA: TGTGCCAGCAGCTTTACCGGGGGTGACGAGCAGTACTTC

size: .
J: TRBJ1-4
V: TRBV5-4
D: TRBD1
CDR3: CASSSPGTDEKLFF
DNA: TGTGCCAGCAGCTCCCCCGGGACAGATGAAAAACTGTTTTTT

size: .
J: TRBJ2-7
V: TRBV4-2
D: .
CDR3: CASSQGDRTANYEQYF
DNA: TGTGCCAGCAGCCAAGGTGACAGGACGGCCAACTACGAGCAGTACTTC

size: .
J: TRBJ2-3
V: TRBV5-1
D: TRBD1
CDR3: CASSLGQGEDTQYF
DNA: TGCGCCAGCAGCTTGGGACAGGGAGAGGATACGCAGTATTTT

size: .
J: TRBJ2-7
V: TRBV7-9
D: .
CDR3: CASSGDRDEQYF
DNA: TGTGCCAGCAGCGGTGACAGAGACGAGCAGTACTTC

size: .
J: TRBJ1-1
V: TRBV7-6
D: TRBD1
CDR3: CASSLDYRGRTEAFF
DNA: TGTGCCAGCAGCTTAGACTACAGGGGTAGGACTGAAGCTTTCTTT

size: .
J: TRBJ2-1
V: TRBV7-8
D: .
CDR3: CASSDRDYNEQFF
DNA: TGTGCCAGCAGTGACCGGGACTACAATGAGCAGTTCTTC

size: once
J: TRBJ1-2
V: TRBV7-6
D: TRBD1
CDR3: CASSDGQAQGYTF
DNA: TGTGCCAGCAGCGATGGACAGGCCCAGGGCTACACCTTC

size: .
J: TRBJ2-7
V: TRBV5-5
D: TRBD2
CDR3: CASSPASGGAFEQYF
DNA: TGTGCCAGCAGCCCGGCTAGCGGGGGGGCGTTTGAGCAGTACTTC

size: .
J: TRBJ2-1
V: TRBV6-6
D: .
CDR3: CASSYSSEQFF
DNA: TGTGCCAGCAGTTACTCTAGTGAGCAGTTCTTC

size: .
J: TRBJ2-1
V: TRBV7-7
D: TRBD2
CDR3: CASSRERGDYNEQFF
DNA: TGTGCTAGCAGCCGCGAGCGGGGGGACTACAATGAGCAGTTCTTC

size: .
J: TRBJ1-6
V: TRBV19
D: .
CDR3: CASSFGRGNSPLHF
DNA: TGTGCCAGTAGTTTTGGCAGGGGCAACTCACCCCTCCACTTT

size: few
J: TRBJ1-2
V: TRBV9
D: .
CDR3: CASSPGLGMDGYTF
DNA: TGTGCCAGCAGCCCGGGACTGGGGATGGATGGCTACACCTTC

size: .
J: TRBJ2-7
V: TRBV7-3
D: .
CDR3: CASSLGLGQPYEQYF
DNA: TGTGCCAGCAGCTTAGGCCTCGGACAGCCCTACGAGCAGTACTTC

size: .
J: TRBJ1-4
V: TRBV30
D: TRBD1
CDR3: CAWSPPLQGAEKLFF
DNA: TGTGCCTGGAGTCCCCCCCTACAGGGGGCTGAAAAACTGTTTTTT

size: once
J: TRBJ2-1
V: TRBV4-2
D: .
CDR3: CASSRGNNEQFF
DNA: TGTGCCAGCAGCCGCGGAAACAATGAGCAGTTCTTC

size: once
J: TRBJ2-7
V: TRBV27
D: TRBD1
CDR3: CASSTDRGVCEQYF
DNA: TGTGCCAGCAGTACGGACAGGGGGGTTTGCGAGCAGTACTTC

size: .
J: TRBJ2-5
V: TRBV30
D: .
CDR3: CAWSIHGFQETQYF
DNA: TGTGCCTGGAGTATACATGGTTTCCAAGAGACCCAGTACTTC

size: .
J: TRBJ2-3
V: TRBV7-9
D: TRBD2
CDR3: CASSLTSLAGGLGTQYF
DNA: TGTGCCAGCAGCTTAACGTCACTAGCGGGGGGGCTGGGTACGCAGTATTTT

size: .
J: TRBJ2-1
V: TRBV7-9
D: TRBD2
CDR3: CASSASLAGAYNEQFF
DNA: TGTGCCAGCAGCGCATCCTTAGCGGGGGCCTACAATGAGCAGTTCTTC

size: .
J: TRBJ1-2
V: TRBV28
D: .
CDR3: CASRDQGWYGYTF
DNA: TGTGCCAGCAGGGATCAGGGGTGGTATGGCTACACCTTC

size: .
J: TRBJ2-7
V: TRBV7-7
D: TRBD2
CDR3: CASSLGRGGGYEQYF
DNA: TGTGCTAGCAGCTTAGGACGGGGGGGCGGGTACGAGCAGTACTTC

size: .
J: TRBJ2-5
V: TRBV5-3
D: TRBD2
CDR3: CARRAKYSGGGGETQYF
DNA: TGTGCCAGAAGAGCAAAATATAGCGGGGGGGGCGGAGAGACCCAGTACTTC